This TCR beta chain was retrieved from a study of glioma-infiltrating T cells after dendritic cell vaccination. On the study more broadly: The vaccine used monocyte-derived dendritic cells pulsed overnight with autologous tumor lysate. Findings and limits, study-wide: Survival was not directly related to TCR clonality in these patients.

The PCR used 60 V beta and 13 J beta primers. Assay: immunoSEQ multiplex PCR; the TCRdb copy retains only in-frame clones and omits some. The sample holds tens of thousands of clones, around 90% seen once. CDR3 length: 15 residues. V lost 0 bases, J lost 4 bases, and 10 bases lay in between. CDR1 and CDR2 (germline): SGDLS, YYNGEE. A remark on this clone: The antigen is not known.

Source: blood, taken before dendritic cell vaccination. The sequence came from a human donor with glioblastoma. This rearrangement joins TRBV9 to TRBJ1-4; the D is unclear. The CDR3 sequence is CASSVAQSHNEKLFF. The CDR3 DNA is TGTGCCAGCAGCGTAGCACAGTCACATAATGAAAAACTGTTTTTT.